This T cell receptor beta chain was profiled in a study of shared clonotypes between healthy human individuals. Study at large: In total, the donors were two women and a few men aged 18 to 49.

J gave up 6 bases and V 2 bases, and 6 bases lay outside the gene matches. The CDR3 consists of 15 residues. The V gene's germline CDR1 is KGHSH and CDR2 LQKENI. Original handling: Junction-only sequences produced by ImmunoSEQ had no quality scores, so filtering differed. Assay: immunoSEQ multiplex PCR; the TCRdb copy retains only in-frame clones and omits some. V and J calls and clone size are as listed in that table; D and trimming were resolved from the DNA. The repertoire holds approximately 2.5 million clones, with approximately 94% as singletons. The source material was naive CD4+ T cells from PBMCs. As to subset: CD45RA+ positively selected. The receptor's source is a man aged 18 to 29 in good health. Some clones in this sample may be carry-over from other donors' samples. The V call is TRBV18, the J call TRBJ1-5; TRBD1 matches at 8 bases. CDR3 bases: TGTGCCAGCTCACCAGTACAGGGGGGAGGTCAGCCCCAGCATTTT. It translates to CASSPVQGGGQPQHF.